The 4 T cell receptor beta chains presented below share a single source sample, sequenced in a study of T cells in Graves' hyperthyroidism and ophthalmopathy. The source material, RNA transcripts, was used to amplify TCR beta CDR3 regions. During a first-round RT-PCR of the TCR CDR3, the HTBI primer set was used. TCRdb reanalysed the multiplex PCR reads using MiXCR and keeps one entry per CDR3 protein. The top ten clones hold under 20% of a sample with 540,000 or so distinct CDR3 sequences, just over 45% of them seen once. The sample comprised peripheral blood or thyroid tissue (not recorded which). The source of these receptors is an adult woman with Graves' disease, either hyperthyroidism or ophthalmopathy (not recorded which).

V and J are TRBV7-2 and TRBJ2-7; TRBD1 is a possible D gene (5 bases). Trimming shortened V by 7 bases and J by 1 base, and 17 bases separated the two germline ends. The CDR3 is 15 residues long. CDR1 is SGHTA and CDR2 is FQGNSA in the germline V gene. The CDR3 protein is CASTRGDSRSYEQYF. The CDR3 nucleotides read TGTGCCAGCACCCGAGGAGACAGTCGATCCTACGAGCAGTACTTC.

The chain uses TRBV6-5 and TRBJ2-7; perhaps D is TRBD1 or TRBD2 (5 bases each). Trimming took off 7 bases at V and 7 bases at J, with 20 bases between the two ends. CDR1 is MNHEY and CDR2 is SVGAGI in the germline V gene. There are 14 residues in the CDR3. CDR3 nucleotide sequence: TGTGCCAGCACCCGGACACCACGTGGCGGGGAGCAGTACTTC. It codes for CASTRTPRGGEQYF.

V and J are TRBV9 and TRBJ2-1, with 10 bases fitting TRBD2. The length of the CDR3 is 15 residues. Trimming removed 3 bases from V and 3 bases from J; junction bases left unmatched: 3. Germline V lookup: CDR1 SGDLS, CDR2 YYNGEE. The CDR3 region has the DNA TGTGCCAGCAGCGCCGGGACTAGCGTCTACAATGAGCAGTTCTTC. This gives the protein CASSAGTSVYNEQFF.

The chain couples TRBV7-8 to TRBJ1-5; no firm D call. Germline CDR1 is SGHVS and CDR2 is FQNEAQ. CDR3 length: 17 amino acids. V lost 5 bases to trimming and J lost 0 bases, with 17 bases between them. The CDR3 DNA reads as TGTGCCAGCAGCACCAGCGGACGGGCGTATAGCAATCAGCCCCAGCATTTT. Amino acids: CASSTSGRAYSNQPQHF. The variable domain in full, completed from reference TRBV7-8 and TRBJ1-5, reads GAGVSQSPRYKVAKRGQDVALRCDPISGHVSLFWYQQALGQGPEFLTYFQNEAQLDKSGLPSDRFFAERPEGSVSTLKIQRTQQEDSAVYLCASSTSGRAYSNQPQHFGDGTRLSIL.